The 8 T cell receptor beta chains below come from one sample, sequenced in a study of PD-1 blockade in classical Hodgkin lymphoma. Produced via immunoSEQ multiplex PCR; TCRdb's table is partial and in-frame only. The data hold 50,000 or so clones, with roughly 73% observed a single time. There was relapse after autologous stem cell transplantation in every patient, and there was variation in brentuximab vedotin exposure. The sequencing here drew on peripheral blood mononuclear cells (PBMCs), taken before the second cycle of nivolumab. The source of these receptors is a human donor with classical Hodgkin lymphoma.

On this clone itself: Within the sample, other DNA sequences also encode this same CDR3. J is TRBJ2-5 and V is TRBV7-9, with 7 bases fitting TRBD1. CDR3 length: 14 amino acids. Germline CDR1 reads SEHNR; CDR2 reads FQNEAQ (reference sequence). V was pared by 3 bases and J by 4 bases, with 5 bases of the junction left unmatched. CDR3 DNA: TGTGCCAGCAGCTTCCGGACAGGAGGAGAGACCCAGTACTTC. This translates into CASSFRTGGETQYF.

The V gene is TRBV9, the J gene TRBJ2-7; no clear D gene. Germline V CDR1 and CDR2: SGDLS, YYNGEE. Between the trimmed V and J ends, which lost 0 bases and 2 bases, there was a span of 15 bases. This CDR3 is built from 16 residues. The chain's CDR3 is CASSVGGQWVPYEQYF. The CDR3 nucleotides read TGTGCCAGCAGCGTAGGTGGGCAGTGGGTGCCCTACGAGCAGTACTTC.

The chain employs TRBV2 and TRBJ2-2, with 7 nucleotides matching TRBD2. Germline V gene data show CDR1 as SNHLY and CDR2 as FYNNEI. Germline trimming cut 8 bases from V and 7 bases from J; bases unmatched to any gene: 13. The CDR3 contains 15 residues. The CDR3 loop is CASDTGLGTSGELFF. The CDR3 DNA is TGTGCCAGCGATACAGGACTAGGAACGAGCGGGGAGCTGTTTTTT.

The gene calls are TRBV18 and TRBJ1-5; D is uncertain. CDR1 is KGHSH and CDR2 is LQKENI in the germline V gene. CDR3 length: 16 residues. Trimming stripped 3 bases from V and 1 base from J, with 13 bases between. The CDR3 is CASSPPSGGSNQPQHF. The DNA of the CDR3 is TGTGCCAGCTCACCCCCCAGTGGCGGGAGCAATCAGCCCCAGCATTTT. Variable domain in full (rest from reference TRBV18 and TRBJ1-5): NAGVMQNPRHLVRRRGQEARLRCSPMKGHSHVYWYRQLPEEGLKFMVYLQKENIIDESGMPKERFSAEFPKEGPSILRIQQVVRGDSAAYFCASSPPSGGSNQPQHFGDGTRLSIL.

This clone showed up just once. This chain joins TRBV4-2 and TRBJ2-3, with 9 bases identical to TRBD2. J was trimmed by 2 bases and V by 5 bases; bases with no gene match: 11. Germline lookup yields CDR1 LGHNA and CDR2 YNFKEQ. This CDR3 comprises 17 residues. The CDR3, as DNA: TGTGCCAGCAGCTCATGGGTAGGGACTAGCCCCACAGATACGCAGTATTTT. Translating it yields CASSSWVGTSPTDTQYF.

As DNA, the CDR3 is TGTGCCAGCAGGCCAGGCTACTTGGGCGCCTACGAGCAGTACTTC. It is translated as CASRPGYLGAYEQYF. The V call is TRBV6-5, the J call TRBJ2-7; D is unresolved. The CDR3 runs 15 residues. Germline V CDR1 and CDR2: MNHEY, SVGAGI. V was cut by 6 bases and J by 2 bases, with 17 bases left in between.

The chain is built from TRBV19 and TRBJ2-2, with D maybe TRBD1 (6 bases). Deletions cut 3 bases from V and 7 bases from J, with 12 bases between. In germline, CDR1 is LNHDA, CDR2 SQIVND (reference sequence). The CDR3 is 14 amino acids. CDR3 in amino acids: CASSIAQGNGELFF. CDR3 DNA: TGTGCCAGTAGTATCGCGCAGGGGAACGGGGAGCTGTTTTTT.

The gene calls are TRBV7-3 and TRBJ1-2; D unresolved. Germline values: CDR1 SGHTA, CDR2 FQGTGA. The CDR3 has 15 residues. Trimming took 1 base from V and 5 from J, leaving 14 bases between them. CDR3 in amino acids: CASSLKPQPLYGYTF. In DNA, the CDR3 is TGTGCCAGCAGCTTAAAACCGCAGCCTCTTTATGGCTACACCTTC.